A single TCR beta chain is shown here with its context. Clones were read by immunoSEQ multiplex PCR, and TCRdb kept only the in-frame ones, dropping some. This sample has about 150,000 clones, with roughly four fifths found just once. The sample comes from a study of blood T cell repertoires in COVID-19. The length of the CDR3 is 15 residues. Trimming removed 4 bases from V and 4 bases from J; junction bases left unmatched: 8. The germline V gene encodes CDR1 SGDLS and CDR2 YYNGEE. Material for sequencing was PBMCs or T cells enriched from blood (not recorded which). The receptor comes from a man aged 45-60 years who had recovered from COVID-19. V and J are TRBV9 and TRBJ1-1; 9 bases are a match to TRBD1. CDR3 DNA sequence: TGTGCCAGCAGCTACAGGGGGCAGGGCGGCACTGAAGCTTTCTTT. This sequence encodes CASSYRGQGGTEAFF.